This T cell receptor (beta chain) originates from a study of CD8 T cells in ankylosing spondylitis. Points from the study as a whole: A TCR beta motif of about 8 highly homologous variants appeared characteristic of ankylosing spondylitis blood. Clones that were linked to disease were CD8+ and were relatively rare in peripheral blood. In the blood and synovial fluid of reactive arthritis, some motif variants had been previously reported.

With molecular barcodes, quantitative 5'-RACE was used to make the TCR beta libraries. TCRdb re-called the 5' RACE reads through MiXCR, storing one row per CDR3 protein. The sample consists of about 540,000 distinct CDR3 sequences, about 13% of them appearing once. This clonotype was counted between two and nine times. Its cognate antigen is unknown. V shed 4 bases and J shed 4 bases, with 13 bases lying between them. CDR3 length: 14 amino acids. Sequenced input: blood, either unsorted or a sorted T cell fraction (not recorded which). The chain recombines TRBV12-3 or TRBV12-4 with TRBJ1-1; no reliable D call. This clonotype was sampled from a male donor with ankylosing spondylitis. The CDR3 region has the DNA TGTGCCAGCAGTTACGGAGTTTTCCGCACTGAAGCTTTCTTT. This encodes CASSYGVFRTEAFF.